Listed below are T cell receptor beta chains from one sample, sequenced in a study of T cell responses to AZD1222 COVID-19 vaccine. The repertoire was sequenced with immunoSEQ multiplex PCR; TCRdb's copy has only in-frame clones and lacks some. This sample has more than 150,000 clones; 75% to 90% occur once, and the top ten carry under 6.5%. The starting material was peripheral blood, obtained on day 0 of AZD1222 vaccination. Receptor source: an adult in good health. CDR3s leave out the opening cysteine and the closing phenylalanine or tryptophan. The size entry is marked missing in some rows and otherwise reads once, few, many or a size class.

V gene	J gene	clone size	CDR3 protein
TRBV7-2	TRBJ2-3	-	ASSLGARGLGSTDTQY
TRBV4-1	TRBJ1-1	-	ASSQSDGRNTEAF
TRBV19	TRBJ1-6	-	ASSIGDKPNSPLH
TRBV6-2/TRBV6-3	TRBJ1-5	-	ASTPQRDILQPQH
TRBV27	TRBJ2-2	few	ASRSDRGLNTGELF
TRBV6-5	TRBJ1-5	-	ASSFTGGSNQPQH
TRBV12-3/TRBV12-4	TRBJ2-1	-	ASSGLAYQEQF
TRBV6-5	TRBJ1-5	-	ASSYSGHSNQPQH
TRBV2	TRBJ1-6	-	ASSEGGPHNSPLH
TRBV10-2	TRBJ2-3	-	ASSVPGSTDTQY
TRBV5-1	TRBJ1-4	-	ASRPGGTGLATNEKLF
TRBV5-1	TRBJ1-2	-	ASSTRPGRNYGYT
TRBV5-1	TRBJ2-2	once	ASSLQGSGGKVSGELF
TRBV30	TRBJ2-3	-	AWNRDRTDTQY
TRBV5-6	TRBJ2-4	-	ASSTVAKNIQY
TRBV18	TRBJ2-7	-	ASSASFGPGGTYEQY
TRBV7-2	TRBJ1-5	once	ASSSDSNQPQH
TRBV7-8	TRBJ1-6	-	ASSPTTAPLH
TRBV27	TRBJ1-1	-	ASSLWQGGTEAF
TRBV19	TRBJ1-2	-	ASSLGAVKDNYGYT
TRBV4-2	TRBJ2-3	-	ASSLQSSGSSTDTQY
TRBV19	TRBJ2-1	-	ASSIALGSYNEQF
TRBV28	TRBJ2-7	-	ASSPSSYEQY
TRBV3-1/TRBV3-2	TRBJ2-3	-	ASRGTGDPDTQY
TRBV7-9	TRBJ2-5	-	ASSFAGGEETQY
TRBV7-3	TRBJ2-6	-	ASSLRGLIGQGVSSGANVLT
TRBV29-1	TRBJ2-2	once	SVSYRGQNTGELF
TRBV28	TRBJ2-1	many	ASSVGQGAYNEQF
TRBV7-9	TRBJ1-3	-	ASSPRGGGSGNTIY
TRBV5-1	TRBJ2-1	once	ASSFGRLGGGDNEQF
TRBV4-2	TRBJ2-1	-	ASSRTPGGVAGGFGNEQF
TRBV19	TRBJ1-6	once	ASSIGGNSYNSPLH
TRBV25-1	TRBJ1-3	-	ASSTTGGSGNTIY
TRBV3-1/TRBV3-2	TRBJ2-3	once	ASSPPGASGYTDTQY
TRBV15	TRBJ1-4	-	ATSRGTGSMNEKLF
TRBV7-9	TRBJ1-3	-	ASSSARDTIY
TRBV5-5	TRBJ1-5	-	ASSLATGADQPQH
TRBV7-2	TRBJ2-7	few	ATQLWMSPSYEQY
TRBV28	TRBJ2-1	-	ASTNSGGPYNEQF
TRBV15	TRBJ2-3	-	ATSRGLAGTDTQY
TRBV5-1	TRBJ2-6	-	ASSGLVSSGANVLT
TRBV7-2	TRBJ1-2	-	ASSLSRALTNYGYT
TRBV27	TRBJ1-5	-	ASSSDGWSSNQPQH
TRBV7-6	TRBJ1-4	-	ASSFQDAGGAPNEKLF
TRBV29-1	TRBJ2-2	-	SAWDRNTGELF
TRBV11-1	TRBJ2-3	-	ASSLRTSGNTDTQY
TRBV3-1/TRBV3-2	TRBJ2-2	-	ASSQAGNGELF
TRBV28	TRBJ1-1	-	ASSLMGQGVEAF
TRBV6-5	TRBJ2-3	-	ASQWSGTDTQY
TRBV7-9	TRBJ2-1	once	ASSLSGYEQF
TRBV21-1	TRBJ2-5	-	ASSNPYGRQETQY
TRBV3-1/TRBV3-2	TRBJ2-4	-	ASSRLASGKNIQY
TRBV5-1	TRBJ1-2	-	ASSLYRDYGYT
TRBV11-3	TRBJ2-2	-	ASSKSTGELF
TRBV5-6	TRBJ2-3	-	ASSTYRGLAGGSTDTQY
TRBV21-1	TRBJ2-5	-	ARSGKTQY
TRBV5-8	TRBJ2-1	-	ASSLTGQQF
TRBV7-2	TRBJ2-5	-	ASSSPWTLSGTQY
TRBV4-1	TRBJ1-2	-	ASSQPTGDHGYT